This TCR beta chain was found in a study of CD8 T cells in Susac syndrome. Reverse transcription used roughly 0.45 to 1 ug RNA and random hexamers. TCRdb passed the immunoSEQ multiplex PCR reads through MiXCR, listing each CDR3 protein once. The sample has approximately 180,000 distinct CDR3 sequences; around 95% are singletons. Whole-study findings and limits: The number of individuals included in the study's TCR sequencing and HLA analysis was acknowledged as relatively small.

Germline CDR1 reads MNHEY; CDR2 reads SVGAGI. V lost 6 bases, J lost 9 bases, and 6 bases stayed unmatched. The CDR3 is made up of 12 amino acids. Concerning this clonotype itself: The antigen is not known.

TEMRA cells were enriched by FACS, while CD8+ and CD4+ T cells were obtained through a negative isolation that was performed magnetically. The sequenced material came from CD4+ T cells from PBMCs. The chain has TRBV6-5 and TRBJ2-3; TRBD2 matches 7 bases. The receptor's source is a human donor with multiple sclerosis. The CDR3 sequence: CASSRDYDTQYF. CDR3 bases: TGTGCCAGCAGCCGGGACTACGACACGCAGTATTTT.